Below, one T cell receptor beta chain is given with its context. Its antigen is not known. V lost 7 bases to trimming and J lost 3 bases; unmatched junction nucleotides: 2. CDR1 and CDR2 (germline): WNHNN, SYGVQD (reference sequence). This CDR3 region has 13 residues. This sample was included in a study of siplizumab effects on memory and regulatory T cells. Study-level findings and limits: Naive versus memory phenotype went unassigned for roughly 80-96% of proliferating CD4+ or CD8+ clones.

Each sample had roughly 10^5 TCR templates assayed. TCRdb's table, derived via immunoSEQ multiplex PCR, lists solely in-frame clones and lacks some. The repertoire has some 100,000 clones, 96% of them found once; the top ten carry under 0.04%. The rearrangement uses TRBV10-1 and TRBJ2-3; 9 bases line up with TRBD2. The sequencing sample was made of naive CD4+ T cells sorted from blood. The receptor was derived from a human donor in good health. The CDR3 region is CASTSGVTDTQYF. The CDR3 bases are TGCGCCAGCACTAGCGGGGTTACAGATACGCAGTATTTT.